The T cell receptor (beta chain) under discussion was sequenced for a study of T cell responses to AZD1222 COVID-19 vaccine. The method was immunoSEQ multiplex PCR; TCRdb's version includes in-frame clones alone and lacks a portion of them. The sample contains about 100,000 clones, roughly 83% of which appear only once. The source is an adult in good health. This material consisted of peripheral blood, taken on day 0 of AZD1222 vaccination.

The CDR3 spells CASSQFPPSSGANVLTF. In DNA, the CDR3 is TGTGCCAGCAGCCAGTTCCCCCCTAGCTCTGGGGCCAACGTCCTGACTTTC. This chain links TRBV3-1 (or the pseudogene TRBV3-2) with TRBJ2-6, with D uncertain. The germline CDR1 and CDR2 sequences are LGHDT and YNNKEL (reference sequence). V lost 3 bases to trimming and J lost 0 bases, with 12 bases between them. The CDR3 is 17 residues long.